These 26 T cell receptor beta chains share one sample of origin, sequenced in a study of T cell responses to AZD1222 COVID-19 vaccine listed by TCRdb under 2021. What the time point label conveys for this sample: about 28 days (+/-7) after the second vaccine dose. What the treatment or condition label conveys for this sample: meningococcal conjugate vaccine given as trial control. Libraries came from the immunoSEQ multiplex PCR assay. Entries here come from immuneACCESS through TCRdb and include only in-frame sequences with V and J called. Some clones fail to appear in such tables; in the studies checked, an unresolved V gene covers under half of the shortfall, and the cause of the remainder is unknown. The sample table contains 200,000 to 250,000 clones; only one count was recorded for 90% to 95% of them. Over 1.5% of the sample rests with the top ten. The material sequenced was peripheral blood, taken 28 days after the second dose of the MenACWY control vaccine. The receptors derive from an adult who received the MenACWY meningococcal vaccine as a control.

V gene TRBV29-1 combines with J gene TRBJ2-7; either TRBD1 or TRBD2 may fit D (5 bases each). V lost 0 bases and J lost 2, with 11 bases in between. CDR1 SQVTM and CDR2 ANQGSEA come from the germline V gene. The CDR3 runs to 14 residues. The DNA of the CDR3 is TGCAGCGTTGAAGAAGGGGACGGAGCCTACGAGCAGTACTTC. This encodes CSVEEGDGAYEQYF.

The chain couples TRBV25-1 to TRBJ2-1; D remains ambiguous. Germline V gene data show CDR1 as MGHDK and CDR2 as SYGVNS. V lost 5 bases and J lost 7, with 15 bases in between. CDR3 length: 14 amino acids. CDR3 nucleotides: TGTGCCAGCAGTACCCCGGGCACGAAGAATGAGCAGTTCTTC. Amino acids: CASSTPGTKNEQFF.

This clone was observed a single time. This chain joins TRBV5-1 and TRBJ1-5; possible D gene TRBD1, 5 bases. V lost 4 bases, J lost 9 bases, and 20 bases lay in between. This CDR3 spans 15 amino acids. The germline V gene encodes CDR1 SGHRS and CDR2 YFSETQ. CDR3 residues: CASSRAGDGISPQHF. The CDR3 nucleotides are TGCGCCAGCAGCAGGGCGGGGGACGGGATATCGCCCCAGCATTTT.

The chain carries TRBV7-3 and TRBJ2-1; D unclear. The germline V gene encodes CDR1 SGHTA and CDR2 FQGTGA. Trimming pared 1 base from V and 4 bases from J, leaving 14 bases between. The CDR3 is 16 residues long. CDR3 residues: CASSLKGSGIYNEQFF. The CDR3 coding sequence is TGTGCCAGCAGCTTAAAGGGAAGTGGGATTTACAATGAGCAGTTCTTC. Filled out from reference TRBV7-3 and TRBJ2-1, the complete variable domain reads GAGVSQTPSNKVTEKGKYVELRCDPISGHTALYWYRQSLGQGPEFLIYFQGTGAADDSGLPNDRFFAVRPEGSVSTLKIQRTERGDSAVYLCASSLKGSGIYNEQFFGPGTRLTVL.

The rearrangement joins TRBV7-2 to TRBJ2-7, with D tentatively TRBD1 (5 bases). Trimming took off 5 bases at V and 2 bases at J, with 16 bases between the two ends. The germline V gene encodes CDR1 SGHTA and CDR2 FQGNSA. CDR3 length equals 15 residues. The CDR3 reads CASSPEGVGTYEQYF. DNA for the CDR3: TGTGCCAGCAGCCCCGAAGGGGTAGGGACCTACGAGCAGTACTTC.

This chain links TRBV5-1 with TRBJ2-5; TRBD2 might be the D (7 bases). CDR3 length: 14 amino acids. The V and J ends lost 5 bases and 4 bases respectively, with 15 bases between them. Germline V gene data show CDR1 as SGHRS and CDR2 as YFSETQ. Here the CDR3 DNA reads TGCGCCAGCAGTACGGGGGGCCCGGGAGAGACCCAGTACTTC. Translated, it gives CASSTGGPGETQYF.

Only a few counts were recorded for this clone. This sequence joins TRBV12-3 or TRBV12-4 and TRBJ1-5; 7 bases are shared with TRBD1. The trim removed 5 bases at V and 6 bases at J, leaving 4 bases unmatched. There are 13 residues in the CDR3. The CDR3 region is CASSPSGGQPQHF. CDR3 sequence (DNA): TGTGCCAGCAGTCCCTCAGGGGGTCAGCCCCAGCATTTT.

The genes are TRBV10-2 and TRBJ2-1; 14 nucleotides agree with TRBD2. J was trimmed by 7 bases and V by 6 bases; bases with no gene match: 2. CDR1 is WSHSY and CDR2 is SAAADI in the germline V gene. This CDR3 has 14 residues. The CDR3 loop reads CASRGTSGRNEQFF. CDR3 DNA sequence: TGCGCCAGCAGAGGGACTAGCGGGAGAAATGAGCAGTTCTTC.

As DNA, the CDR3 is TGTGCCAGCAGTGCCCCTCGGGGGGGAACCGGGGAGCTGTTTTTT. It translates to CASSAPRGGTGELFF. The chain uses TRBV2 and TRBJ2-2, with TRBD2 matching over 8 bases. Germline CDR1 is SNHLY and CDR2 is FYNNEI. The CDR3 contains 15 residues. V was clipped by 4 bases and J by 5 bases; unmatched bases: 6.

V and J are TRBV10-3 and TRBJ1-2, with D unclear. Germline lookup yields CDR1 ENHRY and CDR2 SYGVKD. V was clipped by 3 bases and J by 6 bases, with 17 bases between them. This CDR3 has 15 residues. The CDR3 loop is CAISDPGRRRNGYTF. The DNA for the CDR3 is TGTGCCATCAGTGATCCGGGTCGGCGACGAAATGGCTACACCTTC.

The V gene is TRBV27, the J gene TRBJ1-2; D is perhaps TRBD1 (6 bases). V was trimmed by 6 bases and J by 6 bases, leaving 11 bases between them. Per the germline V gene, CDR1 is MNHEY and CDR2 is SMNVEV (reference sequence). CDR3 size: 12 residues. CDR3 DNA sequence: TGTGCCAGCAGAACAACAGGGAATGGCTACACCTTC. This gives the protein CASRTTGNGYTF.

This chain links TRBV10-3 with TRBJ1-5, with unresolved D. Trimming shortened V by 11 bases and J by 11 bases, and 16 bases separated the two germline ends. The CDR3 contains 11 residues. The germline CDR1 and CDR2 sequences are ENHRY and SYGVKD. The CDR3 protein is CAFPLAGTQHF. CDR3 DNA: TGTGCCTTCCCCTTGGCCGGCACCCAGCATTTT.

This clone was found a few times. The chain has TRBV7-9 and TRBJ2-1; 8 positions match TRBD2. V lost 0 bases to trimming and J lost 10 bases; unmatched junction nucleotides: 8. The CDR3 has 15 amino acids. Per the germline V gene, CDR1 is SEHNR and CDR2 is FQNEAQ (reference sequence). CDR3 loop: CASSLAAGGMGEQFF. CDR3 nucleotide sequence: TGTGCCAGCAGCTTAGCCGCGGGAGGAATGGGAGAGCAGTTCTTC. The variable domain in full, completed from reference TRBV7-9 and TRBJ2-1, reads DTGVSQNPRHKITKRGQNVTFRCDPISEHNRLYWYRQTLGQGPEFLTYFQNEAQLEKSRLLSDRFSAERPKGSFSTLEIQRTEQGDSAMYLCASSLAAGGMGEQFFGPGTRLTVL.

The J gene is TRBJ2-7, the V gene TRBV7-2, with 10 bases identical to TRBD1. This CDR3 region has 16 residues. Looked up from germline, CDR1 is SGHTA and CDR2 is FQGNSA. V lost 1 base to trimming and J lost 4 bases; unmatched junction nucleotides: 7. The CDR3 sequence: CASSLGGTGVGYEQYF. CDR3 sequence (DNA): TGTGCCAGCAGCTTAGGGGGGACAGGGGTAGGATACGAGCAGTACTTC.

The chain links TRBV24-1 to TRBJ2-3; 8 positions match TRBD2. The J segment lost 5 bases and the V segment lost 4 bases, leaving 4 bases of the junction unmatched. The CDR3 covers 14 residues. Germline assignment: CDR1 KGHDR and CDR2 SFDVKD. The CDR3 bases are TGTGCCACCAGTGACTTCAGCGGGAGAGATACGCAGTATTTT. Its protein product is CATSDFSGRDTQYF.

This clone showed up just a few times. The V and J genes are TRBV6-5 and TRBJ1-1, with TRBD1 matching over 8 bases. V gave up 6 bases and J gave up 4 bases; unmatched junction bases: 4. Germline V gene lookup returns CDR1 MNHEY and CDR2 SVGAGI. The CDR3 consists of 13 residues. CDR3 loop: CASSRQGSTEAFF. The DNA for the CDR3 is TGTGCCAGCAGCCGACAGGGGTCCACTGAAGCTTTCTTT.

This clone was observed once. J is TRBJ1-6 and V is TRBV18; 9 positions match TRBD1. Per germline, CDR1 KGHSH and CDR2 LQKENI. This CDR3 has 15 residues. With 4 bases clipped from V and 5 bases from J, the junction kept 3 bases outside the gene matches. The CDR3 DNA is TGTGCCAGCTCACGACGGACAGGGGATAATTCACCCCTCCACTTT. Its translation is CASSRRTGDNSPLHF.

This chain joins TRBV6-5 and TRBJ1-4, with 8 bases aligning to TRBD1. There are 15 residues in the CDR3. Germline V lookup: CDR1 MNHEY, CDR2 SVGAGI. Trimming at V came to 5 bases and at J to 5 bases, leaving 7 bases not matched to a gene. The CDR3 DNA reads TGTGCCAGCAGTCGCCAGGGGGCTCCGAATGAAAAACTGTTTTTT. Translation gives CASSRQGAPNEKLFF.

The V and J genes are TRBV6-5 and TRBJ2-3, with D perhaps given as TRBD1 or TRBD2 (5 bases each). V was cut by 5 bases and J by 5 bases, with 11 bases left in between. The CDR3 length is 13 residues. CDR1 is MNHEY and CDR2 is SVGAGI in the germline V gene. The CDR3 loop is CASSPGGRDTQYF. The CDR3 DNA follows: TGTGCCAGCAGTCCTGGGGGAAGAGATACGCAGTATTTT.

This sequence joins TRBV29-1 and TRBJ1-2, with TRBD1 as a possible D gene (5 bases). The CDR3 totals 15 residues. The germline CDR1 and CDR2 sequences are SQVTM and ANQGSEA. Trimming left V 7 bases short and J 5 bases short, with 23 bases between. CDR3: CSAPRKDNPIYGYTF. The CDR3 region has the DNA TGCAGCGCTCCCAGGAAGGACAATCCCATATATGGCTACACCTTC.

The chain carries TRBV27 and TRBJ1-2; D is perhaps TRBD1 (6 bases). The germline V gene has CDR1 MNHEY and CDR2 SMNVEV (reference sequence). This CDR3 has 13 amino acids. CDR3 protein: CALGAGDNYGYTF. CDR3 nucleotides: TGTGCGTTGGGGGCGGGGGATAACTATGGCTACACCTTC.

The chain employs TRBV6-1 and TRBJ2-7; D gene unclear. The CDR3 loop spans 13 amino acids. In germline, CDR1 is MNHNS, CDR2 SASEGT. The ends were cut back, 2 bases at V and 2 bases at J, with 7 bases in the middle. The CDR3 loop reads CASSEKMAYEQYF. The DNA of the CDR3 is TGTGCCAGCAGTGAAAAGATGGCCTACGAGCAGTACTTC.

V is TRBV24-1 and J is TRBJ2-2, with TRBD1 matching over 9 bases. Trimming took 3 bases from V and 2 from J; bases not matched to a gene: 9. The length of the CDR3 is 18 residues. Germline lookup yields CDR1 KGHDR and CDR2 SFDVKD. The CDR3 nucleotides read TGTGCCACCAGTGATCCGGCCGGGACAGGGACTAACACCGGGGAGCTGTTTTTT. Translated: CATSDPAGTGTNTGELFF.

This clone was found a few times. The chain combines TRBV28 with TRBJ1-5; TRBD1 might be the D (5 bases). Germline CDR1 and CDR2: MDHEN and SYDVKM. V was clipped by 10 bases and J by 3 bases, with 19 bases between them. CDR3 length: 15 residues. The CDR3 sequence: CANSGGPAHNQPQHF. The CDR3, as DNA: TGTGCCAATTCGGGGGGTCCTGCTCACAATCAGCCCCAGCATTTT.

The chain uses TRBV28 and TRBJ2-7; TRBD1 matches at 9 bases. Germline V gene lookup returns CDR1 MDHEN and CDR2 SYDVKM. The trim removed 4 bases at V and 4 bases at J, leaving 11 bases unmatched. This CDR3 is built from 16 residues. The CDR3 is CASSSNWDRDRYEQYF. Here the CDR3 DNA reads TGTGCCAGCAGTTCTAATTGGGACAGGGACCGATACGAGCAGTACTTC.

The chain couples TRBV7-6 to TRBJ1-1, with D possibly TRBD1 on 5 matching bases. V was pared by 4 bases and J by 6 bases, with 15 bases between. This CDR3 is 14 amino acids long. Germline V CDR1 and CDR2: SGHVS, FNYEAQ. CDR3 in amino acids: CASSSRDRSSEAFF. CDR3 nucleotide sequence: TGTGCCAGCAGCTCGAGAGACAGATCTTCTGAAGCTTTCTTT.